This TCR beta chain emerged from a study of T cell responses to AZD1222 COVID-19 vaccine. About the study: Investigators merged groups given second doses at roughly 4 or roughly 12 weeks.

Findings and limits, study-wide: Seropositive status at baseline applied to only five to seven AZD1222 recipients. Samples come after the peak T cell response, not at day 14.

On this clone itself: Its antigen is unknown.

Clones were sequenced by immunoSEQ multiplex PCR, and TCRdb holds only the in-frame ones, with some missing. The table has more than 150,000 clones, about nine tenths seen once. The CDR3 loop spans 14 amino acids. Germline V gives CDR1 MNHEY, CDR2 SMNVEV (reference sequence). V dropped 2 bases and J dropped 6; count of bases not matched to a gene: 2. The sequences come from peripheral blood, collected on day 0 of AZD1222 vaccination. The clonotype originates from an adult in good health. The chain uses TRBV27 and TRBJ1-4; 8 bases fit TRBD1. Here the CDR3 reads CASSLSRGHEKLFF. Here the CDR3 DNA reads TGTGCCAGCAGTTTAAGCAGGGGGCATGAAAAACTGTTTTTT.